These 25 T cell receptor beta chains originate from one sample sequenced in a study of cytomegalovirus exposure and HLA in healthy donors. This PCR relied on a set of 60 Vbeta primers and 13 Jbeta primers. Libraries were prepared by immunoSEQ multiplex PCR; TCRdb keeps only in-frame clonotypes and omits some of them. Here the sample spans 59,000 or so clones, more than 70% being singletons. Input material: PBMCs. The receptor set was obtained from a young man in good health and CMV-seropositive.

The gene calls are TRBV28 and TRBJ2-7; 7 positions agree with TRBD2. V was clipped by 11 bases and J by 0 bases; unmatched bases: 10. The CDR3 extends over 14 amino acids. Germline loops: CDR1 MDHEN, CDR2 SYDVKM. Here the CDR3 reads CAAGGGYLSYEQYF. CDR3 sequence (DNA): TGTGCCGCTGGGGGGGGGTACCTCTCCTACGAGCAGTACTTC. Using reference TRBV28 and TRBJ2-7 for the parts outside the CDR3, the full variable domain is DVKVTQSSRYLVKRTGEKVFLECVQDMDHENMFWYRQDPGLGLRLIYFSYDVKMKEKGDIPEGYSVSREKKERFSLILESASTNQTSMYLCAAGGGYLSYEQYFGPGTRLTVT.

J is TRBJ1-1 and V is TRBV9, with a weak D call TRBD1 (5 bases). V was shortened by 4 bases and J by 0 bases, with 13 bases between the two germline ends. The germline V gene encodes CDR1 SGDLS and CDR2 YYNGEE. The CDR3 runs to 15 residues. This chain's CDR3 is CASSTEGQLNTEAFF. The CDR3 nucleotides read TGTGCCAGCAGCACAGAAGGACAATTGAACACTGAAGCTTTCTTT.

V gene TRBV4-3 combines with J gene TRBJ1-2; D possibly corresponds to TRBD1 (6 bases). The V gene lost 4 bases and the J gene lost 2 bases, with 14 bases spanning the gap. Germline CDR1 and CDR2: LGHNA and YSLEER. CDR3 size: 15 residues. The CDR3 here is CASSLDDRSNYGYTF. In DNA, the CDR3 is TGCGCCAGCAGCCTGGATGACAGGAGCAACTATGGCTACACCTTC.

The genes are TRBV5-4 and TRBJ2-7, with 8 bases that match TRBD1. The CDR3 is made up of 13 amino acids. V lost 1 base and J lost 9; bases outside the gene matches: 6. Germline loops: CDR1 SGHNT, CDR2 YYREEE (reference sequence). In DNA form, the CDR3 reads TGTGCCAGCAGCTTGCAAAACAGGGGGAGGCAGTACTTC. Amino acids: CASSLQNRGRQYF.

The J gene is TRBJ2-5, the V gene TRBV28, with TRBD1 matching over 8 bases. The better agreement between TRBJ2-7 and the DNA end casts doubt on the J call. The CDR3 consists of 15 residues. The germline V gene encodes CDR1 MDHEN and CDR2 SYDVKM. The DNA for the CDR3 is TGTGCCAGCAGTTTCTTGCACAGGGGGACCTACGAGCAGTACTTC. Translation: CASSFLHRGTYEQYF.

The CDR3 DNA follows: TGTGCCAGCAGCCAAGACAGGGGCTTATCCTACGAGCAGTACTTC. This encodes CASSQDRGLSYEQYF. This chain links TRBV4-2 with TRBJ2-7; D is possibly TRBD1 (6 bases). CDR3 size: 15 residues. V dropped 0 bases and J dropped 1 base, with 10 bases sitting between them. Germline V gene sequence: CDR1 LGHNA, CDR2 YNFKEQ.

This clone was seen more than once but under ten times. CDR3 nucleotide sequence: TGTGCCAGCAGTTACCGAAGGGGATCCGGCGGCTACACCTTC. Its protein product is CASSYRRGSGGYTF. This chain joins TRBV6-6 and TRBJ1-2; D possibly corresponds to TRBD1 (5 bases). In germline, CDR1 is MNHNY, CDR2 SVGAGI (reference sequence). The CDR3 is 14 amino acids. Trimming pared 2 bases from V and 8 bases from J, leaving 15 bases between.

This clone has just one count. The rearrangement joins TRBV11-2 to TRBJ1-2; D may be TRBD1 (5 bases). In germline, CDR1 is SGHAT, CDR2 FQNNGV. There are 14 residues in the CDR3. V was trimmed by 3 bases and J by 7 bases, leaving 15 bases between them. CDR3: CASSLGISGGGYTF. CDR3 nucleotides: TGTGCCAGCAGCTTGGGCATCTCGGGGGGTGGCTACACCTTC.

This chain uses TRBV5-1 with TRBJ1-2; 7 bases match TRBD1. This CDR3 region has 13 residues. The V and J ends lost 8 bases and 3 bases, in that order; junction bases with no gene match: 7. In germline, CDR1 is SGHRS, CDR2 YFSETQ. CDR3 residues: CASSGTGDYGYTF. In DNA, the CDR3 is TGCGCCAGTAGTGGAACAGGGGACTATGGCTACACCTTC. The full variable domain, completed using reference TRBV5-1 and TRBJ1-2, is KAGVTQTPRYLIKTRGQQVTLSCSPISGHRSVSWYQQTPGQGLQFLFEYFSETQRNKGNFPGRFSGRQFSNSRSEMNVSTLELGDSALYLCASSGTGDYGYTFGSGTRLTVV.

The count of this clone is one. The V and J genes are TRBV25-1 and TRBJ1-5; a weak D match, TRBD1 (6 bases). The CDR3 has 14 residues. CDR1 and CDR2 from the germline V gene are MGHDK and SYGVNS. V gave up 7 bases and J gave up 3 bases, with 13 bases separating them. The CDR3 region is CASTQTGYNQPQHF. CDR3 coding DNA: TGTGCCAGCACCCAGACAGGATACAATCAGCCCCAGCATTTT.

V gene TRBV6-1 combines with J gene TRBJ1-3, with 7 bases aligning to TRBD1. Germline V lookup: CDR1 MNHNS, CDR2 SASEGT. With 6 bases clipped from V and 7 bases from J, the junction kept 6 bases outside the gene matches. The CDR3 is made up of 13 amino acids. Written as DNA, the CDR3 is TGTGCCAGCAGAATCCGACAGGGTAACACCATATATTTT. Amino acids: CASRIRQGNTIYF.

The V and J genes are TRBV28 and TRBJ2-7; the match to TRBD2 covers 11 bases. Germline V gene sequence: CDR1 MDHEN, CDR2 SYDVKM. The ends lost 2 bases at V and 7 bases at J; junction bases unmatched: 10. The CDR3 is 16 amino acids. CDR3 loop: CASSLLAGGLVGEQYF. For the CDR3, the DNA is TGTGCCAGCAGTTTACTAGCGGGGGGCCTCGTTGGGGAGCAGTACTTC.

The CDR3 here is CASTPAGGLLNYGYTF. CDR3 nucleotides: TGTGCCAGCACCCCTGCGGGTGGGCTCCTTAACTATGGCTACACCTTC. The rearrangement joins TRBV28 to TRBJ1-2, with unresolved D. CDR3 length: 16 amino acids. CDR1 is MDHEN, CDR2 SYDVKM, per germline. Trimming stripped 7 bases from V and 1 base from J, with 19 bases between.

The chain combines TRBV5-1 with TRBJ2-1, with 11 bases matching TRBD2. Losses at the gene ends were 3 bases for V and 4 bases for J; bases not matched to a gene: 3. Germline V CDR1 and CDR2: SGHRS, YFSETQ. This CDR3 spans 15 amino acids. The CDR3 DNA reads TGCGCCAGCAGCTCTAGCGGGGGGAGTTACAATGAGCAGTTCTTC. Amino acids: CASSSSGGSYNEQFF.

This rearrangement joins TRBV4-3 to TRBJ1-6, with TRBD1 matching 9 bases. There are 17 residues in the CDR3. V lost 1 base, J lost 8 bases, and 9 bases stayed unmatched. Germline V lookup: CDR1 LGHNA, CDR2 YSLEER. CDR3 DNA sequence: TGCGCCAGCAGCCAAGGAACGGAAGGGACAGGGTATTCACCCCTCCACTTT. It yields the protein CASSQGTEGTGYSPLHF.

The chain couples TRBV28 to TRBJ1-1; TRBD1 aligns across 9 bases. The CDR3 contains 15 residues. Germline V gene sequence: CDR1 MDHEN, CDR2 SYDVKM. Losses at the gene ends were 2 bases for V and 8 bases for J; bases not matched to a gene: 9. This chain's CDR3 is CASSLAGTGKLEAFF. Here the CDR3 DNA reads TGTGCCAGCAGTTTAGCCGGGACAGGGAAGTTGGAAGCTTTCTTT.

The CDR3 DNA reads TGTGCCAGCAGCCCCATCACAGGGGGCCGAGAGACCCAGTACTTC. Protein product: CASSPITGGRETQYF. The chain carries TRBV7-8 and TRBJ2-5, with 9 bases fitting TRBD1. V trimming: 5 bases; J trimming: 4 bases; junction bases outside the gene matches: 8. The length of the CDR3 is 15 residues. Germline V gene sequence: CDR1 SGHVS, CDR2 FQNEAQ.

The chain uses TRBV11-2 and TRBJ2-2; TRBD1 matches 9 bases. The CDR3 spans 16 residues. From germline, CDR1 is SGHAT and CDR2 FQNNGV. The trim removed 3 bases at V and 7 bases at J, leaving 9 bases unmatched. The CDR3 protein is CASSFLQGANHGELFF. The DNA of the CDR3 is TGTGCCAGCAGCTTTTTACAGGGGGCAAACCACGGGGAGCTGTTTTTT.

The rearrangement uses TRBV9 and TRBJ2-1; 8 nucleotides agree with TRBD2. The V gene's germline CDR1 is SGDLS and CDR2 YYNGEE. The CDR3 contains 15 residues. V lost 2 bases and J lost 4; bases outside the gene matches: 5. CDR3 nucleotides: TGTGCCAGCAGCGTTGGGGTAGCGGGGTACAATGAGCAGTTCTTC. It encodes CASSVGVAGYNEQFF.

The chain carries TRBV28 and TRBJ1-2; 7 bases line up with TRBD1. V lost 4 bases, J lost 1 base, and 6 bases stayed unmatched. Per germline, CDR1 MDHEN and CDR2 SYDVKM. The CDR3 is 15 residues long. CDR3 amino acids: CASSSGQGVNYGYTF. As DNA, the CDR3 is TGTGCCAGCAGTTCGGGGCAGGGGGTTAACTATGGCTACACCTTC.

This clone was counted once. The chain carries TRBV28 and TRBJ2-5; TRBD1 might be the D (6 bases). The J call is uncertain, as TRBJ2-7 better fits the DNA end. The CDR3 consists of 13 residues. Germline V gives CDR1 MDHEN, CDR2 SYDVKM. The CDR3 DNA is TGTGCCAGTTGGGGGCAGGGAAGCTACGAGCAGTACTTC. This sequence encodes CASWGQGSYEQYF.

This clone is a singleton in its sample. The chain uses TRBV11-2 and TRBJ1-2; maybe TRBD1 (6 bases). V was clipped by 4 bases and J by 5 bases, with 14 bases between them. From germline, CDR1 is SGHAT and CDR2 FQNNGV. This CDR3 spans 14 amino acids. The CDR3 protein is CASSSGGSVYGYTF. The CDR3 coding sequence is TGTGCCAGCAGCTCGGGGGGCAGTGTTTATGGCTACACCTTC.

On this clone itself: The junction does not match germline at one end; this may be a read error. The chain is built from TRBV18 and TRBJ2-7; 9 positions agree with TRBD1. The CDR3 consists of 11 residues. The germline gives CDR1 KGHSH, CDR2 LQKENI. CDR3 DNA: TGTGCCAGCTCACCCGGGACAGGGCTGCGCTTC. Translation: CASSPGTGLRF.

V is TRBV10-3 and J is TRBJ1-5; 10 bases are a match to TRBD1. Germline V CDR1 and CDR2: ENHRY, SYGVKD. The CDR3 length is 14 residues. Trimming at V came to 8 bases and at J to 7 bases, leaving 8 bases not matched to a gene. The CDR3 is CAIGDRGQQQPQHF. CDR3 coding DNA: TGTGCCATCGGCGACAGGGGGCAGCAGCAGCCCCAGCATTTT.

This clone has a handful of counts. The V call is TRBV4-2, the J call TRBJ1-1; no clear D. V was shortened by 5 bases and J by 12 bases, with 10 bases between the two germline ends. The CDR3 loop spans 10 amino acids. CDR1 LGHNA and CDR2 YNFKEQ come from the germline V gene. The CDR3 is CASSGRGTFF. CDR3 coding DNA: TGTGCCAGCAGCGGGCGAGGGACTTTCTTT.